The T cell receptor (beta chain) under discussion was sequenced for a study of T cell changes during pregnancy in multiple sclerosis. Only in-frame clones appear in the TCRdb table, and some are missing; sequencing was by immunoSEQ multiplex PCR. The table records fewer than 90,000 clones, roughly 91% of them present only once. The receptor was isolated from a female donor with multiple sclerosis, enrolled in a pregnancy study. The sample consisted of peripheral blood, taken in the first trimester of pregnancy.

Here the CDR3 reads CASSQDRGRNEQFF. The CDR3 DNA sequence: TGTGCCAGCAGCCAAGATAGGGGCCGCAATGAGCAGTTCTTC. The chain has TRBV4-2 and TRBJ2-1; D is perhaps TRBD1 (5 bases). The V end lost 0 bases, the J end lost 6 bases, and 9 bases lay between the germline ends. Germline V gene data show CDR1 as LGHNA and CDR2 as YNFKEQ. CDR3 length equals 14 residues.